These 7 T cell receptor beta chains came from one sample sequenced in a study of post-analysis software for immune sequencing data. Broader study findings: About 5 TRBV segments were more frequent in patients than controls; TRBV5-6, TRBV5-1 and TRBV20-1 belonged to this group.

These TCRs' antigens remain unknown. Researchers reported that TCR beta cDNA libraries carried unique molecular identifiers. Each CDR3 protein gets one entry after TCRdb re-called the PCR reads with MiXCR. The sample includes approximately 730,000 distinct CDR3 sequences, less than 35% seen only once; the top ten take more than 0.45%. The sequencing input was blood. These receptors all stem from a girl aged 5 to 17 with multiple sclerosis.

The chain couples TRBV28 to TRBJ1-5; possible D gene TRBD1, 6 bases. Per the germline V gene, CDR1 is MDHEN and CDR2 is SYDVKM. This CDR3 has 14 residues. The V end lost 3 bases, the J end lost 4 bases, and 10 bases lay between the germline ends. Written as DNA, the CDR3 is TGTGCCAGCAGTTTCCAGGGGAAGAATCAGCCCCAGCATTTT. It translates to CASSFQGKNQPQHF.

This clonotype was detected only once. The DNA for the CDR3 is TGCAGTGCCGAGGGGACTAGCGGGTCCCAGGAGACCCAGTACTTC. This sequence encodes CSAEGTSGSQETQYF. The V call is TRBV20-1, the J call TRBJ2-5, with 12 nucleotides matching TRBD2. Germline lookup yields CDR1 DFQATT and CDR2 SNEGSKA (reference sequence). There are 15 residues in the CDR3. V trimming: 6 bases; J trimming: 5 bases; junction bases outside the gene matches: 10.

The chain couples TRBV4-3 to TRBJ2-6; D is ambiguous. CDR1 is LGHNA, CDR2 YSLEER, per germline. The V gene lost 0 bases and the J gene lost 0 bases, with 6 bases spanning the gap. The CDR3 extends over 16 amino acids. DNA of the CDR3: TGCGCCAGCAGCCAAGATTCAACCTCTGGGGCCAACGTCCTGACTTTC. Its protein product is CASSQDSTSGANVLTF.

The chain combines TRBV4-3 with TRBJ2-5; TRBD1 agrees at 7 bases. CDR3 size: 13 residues. Trimming at V came to 5 bases and at J to 9 bases, leaving 9 bases not matched to a gene. Germline assignment: CDR1 LGHNA and CDR2 YSLEER. The CDR3 protein is CASSAGTAMSQYF. The DNA for the CDR3 is TGCGCCAGCAGCGCCGGGACAGCCATGTCCCAGTACTTC.

V and J are TRBV5-1 and TRBJ2-6; perhaps TRBD1 as D (5 bases). V gave up 4 bases and J gave up 0 bases, with 11 bases separating them. CDR1 and CDR2 from the germline V gene are SGHRS and YFSETQ. The CDR3 extends over 16 amino acids. The CDR3 region has the DNA TGCGCCAGCAGCATACGACAGAGCTCTGGGGCCAACGTCCTGACTTTC. Protein sequence: CASSIRQSSGANVLTF.

V gene TRBV6-5 combines with J gene TRBJ1-1, with a tentative D call TRBD1 (6 bases). The CDR3 runs to 12 residues. The V end was cut by 6 bases, the J end by 3 bases, with 8 bases between. CDR1 and CDR2 (germline): MNHEY, SVGAGI. The CDR3 DNA follows: TGTGCCAGCAGACGACAGGACACTGAAGCTTTCTTT. This sequence encodes CASRRQDTEAFF.

This clonotype was detected only a few times. The V gene is TRBV6-2 or TRBV6-3, the J gene TRBJ2-7; D uncertain. V shed 0 bases and J shed 3 bases, with 9 bases lying between them. Germline CDR1 is MNHEY and CDR2 is SVGEGT. CDR3 length: 14 residues. CDR3 amino acids: CASSYSTGGYEQYF. The CDR3 DNA reads as TGTGCCAGCAGTTACTCGACGGGCGGCTACGAGCAGTACTTC.